This T cell receptor beta chain appears in the sequencing data of a study of blood T cell repertoires in COVID-19. Overall study context: T cells, B-cell-depleted T cells, or PBMCs supplied cDNA or gDNA.

Authors' methods: Scientists estimated how many nucleated cells there were by amplifying reference gene primers. Assay used: immunoSEQ multiplex PCR; TCRdb lists only in-frame clones, some missing. The V and J calls and the clone size are those of that table, but D and trimming were determined from the DNA. The sample has roughly 170,000 clones, about 87% seen once; the top ten hold roughly 0.9%. The J segment lost 5 bases and the V segment lost 6 bases, leaving 9 bases of the junction unmatched. There are 15 residues in the CDR3. The germline gives CDR1 LNHDA, CDR2 SQIVND (reference sequence). The chain carries TRBV19 and TRBJ2-5; 10 bases align to TRBD1. The clonotype comes from a young woman who had recovered from COVID-19. What was sequenced was peripheral blood. CDR3 sequence: CASSAAGTGVETQYF. DNA for the CDR3: TGTGCCAGTAGCGCAGCCGGGACAGGGGTTGAGACCCAGTACTTC.